This is a list of T cell receptor beta chains from one sample in a study of PD-1 blockade in classical Hodgkin lymphoma. TCRdb's table, derived via immunoSEQ multiplex PCR, lists solely in-frame clones and lacks some. The sample records 99,000 or so clones, approximately 90% being singletons. The starting material was peripheral blood mononuclear cells (PBMCs), obtained before the fourth cycle of nivolumab. The receptors stem from a human donor with classical Hodgkin lymphoma. The CDR3 runs from the conserved cysteine through the conserved F or W. The order of the fields is D gene, J gene, clone size, V gene, CDR3 protein, CDR3 DNA. D genes are given only for firm matches. A row's size may be missing; if present it is once, few, many or a size class.

-,TRBJ2-5,-,TRBV5-1,CASSVGASQETQYF,TGCGCCAGCAGCGTAGGGGCTAGTCAAGAGACCCAGTACTTC
-,TRBJ1-1,once,TRBV29-1,CSVRTGPGAFF,TGCAGCGTTAGAACAGGCCCTGGAGCTTTCTTT
TRBD2,TRBJ2-1,-,TRBV29-1,CSVGKGAGSSYNEQFF,TGCAGCGTTGGCAAAGGAGCGGGAAGCTCCTACAATGAGCAGTTCTTC
TRBD2,TRBJ2-7,-,TRBV7-2,CASSSPGVAGGTEQYF,TGTGCCAGCAGCTCCCCAGGGGTAGCGGGAGGGACGGAGCAGTACTTC
-,TRBJ2-7,-,TRBV27,CASSLVGGEQYF,TGTGCCAGCAGTTTAGTTGGCGGCGAGCAGTACTTC
TRBD1,TRBJ1-1,-,TRBV13,CASSSDGDSMNTEAFF,TGTGCCAGCAGCTCCGACGGGGACAGTATGAACACTGAAGCTTTCTTT
-,TRBJ1-3,once,TRBV18,CASSLGGNTIYF,TGTGCCAGCTCGCTTGGTGGAAACACCATATATTTT
-,TRBJ2-1,-,TRBV5-1,CASSLGSGQVNEQFF,TGCGCCAGCAGCTTGGGTAGCGGTCAGGTCAATGAGCAGTTCTTC
TRBD2,TRBJ2-1,-,TRBV4-2,CASSQETSGSFNEQFF,TGTGCCAGCAGCCAAGAGACTAGCGGGAGTTTCAATGAGCAGTTCTTC
TRBD1,TRBJ2-1,once,TRBV6-5,CASSRGQGFNEQFF,TGTGCCAGCAGCCGGGGACAGGGGTTCAATGAGCAGTTCTTC
TRBD1,TRBJ1-2,-,TRBV12-5,CASALRTGGSHGYTF,TGTGCTAGTGCCCTGAGGACAGGGGGCAGCCATGGCTACACCTTC
TRBD2,TRBJ2-7,-,TRBV7-2,CASSTRTSGGIYEQYF,TGTGCCAGCAGCACCCGGACTAGCGGGGGGATCTACGAGCAGTACTTC
-,TRBJ1-4,-,TRBV28,CASSFQRENEKLFF,TGTGCCAGCAGTTTCCAACGAGAAAATGAAAAACTGTTTTTT
TRBD2,TRBJ2-1,-,TRBV15,CATSGGLAGEEQFF,TGTGCCACCAGCGGGGGACTAGCCGGGGAAGAGCAGTTCTTC
-,TRBJ2-5,-,TRBV4-3,CASSQDGGPLGTQYF,TGCGCCAGCAGCCAAGATGGGGGGCCCCTCGGGACCCAGTACTTC
TRBD1,TRBJ1-5,few,TRBV5-8,CASSWDRGNQPQHF,TGTGCCAGCAGCTGGGACAGGGGGAATCAGCCCCAGCATTTT
-,TRBJ2-7,-,TRBV5-8,CASSLGVSPFYEQYF,TGTGCCAGCAGCCTGGGCGTCAGCCCCTTCTACGAGCAGTACTTC
-,TRBJ1-2,-,TRBV7-8,CASSFRNYGYTF,TGTGCCAGCAGCTTTCGTAACTATGGCTACACCTTC
-,TRBJ1-6,-,TRBV7-2,CASSLPGNSPLHF,TGTGCCAGCAGCTTACCAGGGAATTCACCCCTCCACTTT
-,TRBJ1-1,-,TRBV7-9,CASSSSGPTEAFF,TGTGCCAGCAGCTCCTCCGGGCCCACTGAAGCTTTCTTT
-,TRBJ1-1,few,TRBV4-1,CASRLRGGETEAFF,TGCGCCAGCAGGTTACGGGGGGGCGAGACTGAAGCTTTCTTT
-,TRBJ2-7,-,TRBV5-8,CASSLRETTYEQYF,TGTGCCAGCAGCTTGCGGGAGACCACCTACGAGCAGTACTTC
TRBD2,TRBJ2-7,-,TRBV14,CASSQVRSGRALYEQYF,TGTGCCAGCAGCCAGGTTCGGAGCGGGAGGGCCCTCTACGAGCAGTACTTC
TRBD2,TRBJ2-1,once,TRBV5-6,CASSLPFGREIYEQFF,TGTGCCAGCAGCTTACCCTTCGGGCGGGAGATCTATGAGCAGTTCTTC
-,TRBJ2-5,-,TRBV4-3,CASSPSWSLETQYF,TGCGCCAGCAGCCCCTCCTGGAGCTTGGAGACCCAGTACTTC
-,TRBJ1-5,-,TRBV27,CASSSRGTQPQHF,TGTGCCAGCAGTTCCAGGGGAACTCAGCCCCAGCATTTT
TRBD2,TRBJ2-3,-,TRBV6-5,CASSYGLAGGTDTQYF,TGTGCCAGCAGTTACGGACTAGCGGGAGGGACAGATACGCAGTATTTT
TRBD2,TRBJ2-7,-,TRBV5-1,CASSLVSGSSYEQYF,TGCGCCAGCAGCTTAGTCAGCGGGAGTTCCTACGAGCAGTACTTC
-,TRBJ2-3,few,TRBV9,CASSLASSWGSDTQYF,TGTGCCAGCAGCTTAGCTTCTAGTTGGGGGTCCGATACGCAGTATTTT
-,TRBJ1-1,-,TRBV30,CAARRGRTEAFF,TGTGCCGCCCGACGGGGGAGGACTGAAGCTTTCTTT